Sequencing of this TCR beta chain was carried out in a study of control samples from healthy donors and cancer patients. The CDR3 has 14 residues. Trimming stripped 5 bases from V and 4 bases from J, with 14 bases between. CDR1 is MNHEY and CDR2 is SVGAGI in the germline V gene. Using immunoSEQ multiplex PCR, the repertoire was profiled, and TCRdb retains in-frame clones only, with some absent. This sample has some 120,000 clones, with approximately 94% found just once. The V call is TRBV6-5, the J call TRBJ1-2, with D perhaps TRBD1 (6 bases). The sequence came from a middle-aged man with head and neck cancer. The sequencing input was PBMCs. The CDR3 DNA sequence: TGTGCCAGCAGTACCCGGGAAGGGGGCTATGGCTACACCTTC. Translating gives CASSTREGGYGYTF.